This T cell receptor beta chain was documented in a study of T-cell reconstitution after alpha-beta-depleted transplantation in children. Germline V gene data show CDR1 as SEHNR and CDR2 as FQNEAQ (reference sequence). Trimming removed 1 base from V and 5 bases from J, with 11 bases in between. The CDR3 sequence is 14 residues long. This clonotype was detected ten times or more. The antigen is undetermined. This sample's TCRbeta library carried unique molecular identifier barcodes. TCRdb ran MiXCR on the PCR reads and lists one entry per CDR3 protein. The sample lists 780,000 or so distinct CDR3 sequences, under 20% seen once, with just under 5% in the top ten. Study-wide points: Newly made T cells mostly supplied T-cell counts and diversity one year after transplant. Several hundred expanded graft clones reportedly were the source of alpha-beta T cells about two months after transplant. It was surviving recipient T cells and thymic progenitors that gave some patients high TCRbeta diversity at day 60.

The sample here was PBMCs, mostly from graft donor cells, taken 360 days after TCRalphabeta/CD19-depleted stem cell transplant. The V and J genes are TRBV7-9 and TRBJ1-1, with D possibly matching TRBD1 (5 bases). The receptor's source is a male patient between 5 and 17 years old who had a stem cell transplant for acute lymphoblastic leukemia, so the T cells may come from the graft donor. This CDR3 reads CASSLVGGKTEAFF. The CDR3 DNA follows: TGTGCCAGCAGCTTAGTTGGGGGGAAAACTGAAGCTTTCTTT.